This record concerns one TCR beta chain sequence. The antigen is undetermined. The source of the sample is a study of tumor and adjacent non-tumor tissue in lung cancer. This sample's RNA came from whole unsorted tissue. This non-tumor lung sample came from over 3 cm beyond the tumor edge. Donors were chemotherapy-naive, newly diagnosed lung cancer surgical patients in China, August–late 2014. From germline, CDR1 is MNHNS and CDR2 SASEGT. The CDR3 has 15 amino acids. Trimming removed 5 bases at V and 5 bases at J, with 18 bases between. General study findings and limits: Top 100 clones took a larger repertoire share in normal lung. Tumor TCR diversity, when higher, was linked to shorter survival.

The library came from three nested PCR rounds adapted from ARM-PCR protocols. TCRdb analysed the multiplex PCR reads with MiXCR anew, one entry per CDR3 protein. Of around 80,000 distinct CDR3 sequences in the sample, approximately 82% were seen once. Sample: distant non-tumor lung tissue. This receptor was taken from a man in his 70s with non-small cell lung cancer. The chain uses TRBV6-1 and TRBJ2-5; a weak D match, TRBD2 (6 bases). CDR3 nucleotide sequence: TGTGCCAGCAGTAAGATCACTGCGGGGCGGGAGACCCAGTACTTC. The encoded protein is CASSKITAGRETQYF.